One and the same sample provided the 4 T cell receptor beta chains below, sequenced in a study of T cell repertoires in cytomegalovirus infection. TCRdb fed the reads into MiXCR, producing one record per CDR3 protein. This sample has roughly 990,000 distinct CDR3 sequences; roughly 30% occur once, and the top ten carry roughly an eighth. Their target antigens are unknown. The input for sequencing was cultured CD8+ T cells from PBMCs, taken from culture after CMV antigen stimulation. The origin of the receptors is a human donor in good health (CMV status not recorded). Some clones in this sample may be carry-over from other donors' samples.

This clonotype was observed many times. This rearrangement joins TRBV7-6 to TRBJ2-1, with D perhaps TRBD1 or TRBD2 (5 bases each). Germline CDR1 SGHVS, CDR2 FNYEAQ. The CDR3 covers 16 residues. V lost 1 base, J lost 1 base, and 11 bases lay in between. Here the CDR3 reads CASSLGEGPSYNEQFF. The CDR3 bases are TGTGCCAGCAGCTTAGGCGAGGGACCATCCTACAATGAGCAGTTCTTC.

This clonotype was recorded once. Compared with germline, one end of the junction differs, possibly owing to a read error. The CDR3 DNA reads TGTGCCAGCGGTTACCAATGGCCCGGTGGCACCAATCAGCCCCAACATTTT. The encoded protein is CASGYQWPGGTNQPQHF. The chain combines TRBV6-2 or TRBV6-3 with TRBJ1-5; D unclear. Germline CDR1 MNHEY, CDR2 SVGEGT. The CDR3 consists of 17 residues.

The chain carries TRBV5-8 and TRBJ2-7, with TRBD1 matching over 7 bases. Germline V CDR1 and CDR2: SGHTS, YDEGEE. The V segment lost 9 bases and the J segment 2 bases; nucleotides outside the gene matches: 8. CDR3 length: 13 residues. In DNA form, the CDR3 reads TGTGCCACAAGGACAGGCGAAACCTACGAGCAGTACTTC. Amino acid sequence: CATRTGETYEQYF.

CDR3 bases: TGTGCCAGCAGTTCCCTCGCAGGGGCCCTCAGGGCCTTCCAAGAGACCCAGTACTTC. Translating it yields CASSSLAGALRAFQETQYF. V usage is TRBV27 and J usage is TRBJ2-5, with D possibly being TRBD1 (6 bases). This CDR3 contains 19 residues. CDR1 and CDR2 (germline): MNHEY, SMNVEV (reference sequence). Trimming removed 4 bases from V and 1 base from J, with 25 bases in between.